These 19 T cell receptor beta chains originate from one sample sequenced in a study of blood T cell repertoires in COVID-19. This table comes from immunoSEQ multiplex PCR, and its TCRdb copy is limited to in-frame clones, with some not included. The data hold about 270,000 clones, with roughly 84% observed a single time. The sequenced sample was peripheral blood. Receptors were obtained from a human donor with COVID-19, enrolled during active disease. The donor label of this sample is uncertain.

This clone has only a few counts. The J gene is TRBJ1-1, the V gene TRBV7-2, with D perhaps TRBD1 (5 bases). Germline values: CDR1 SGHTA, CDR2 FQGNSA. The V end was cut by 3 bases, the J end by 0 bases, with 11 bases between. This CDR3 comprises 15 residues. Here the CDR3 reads CASSFRGFMNTEAFF. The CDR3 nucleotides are TGTGCCAGCAGCTTTCGGGGGTTCATGAACACTGAAGCTTTCTTT.

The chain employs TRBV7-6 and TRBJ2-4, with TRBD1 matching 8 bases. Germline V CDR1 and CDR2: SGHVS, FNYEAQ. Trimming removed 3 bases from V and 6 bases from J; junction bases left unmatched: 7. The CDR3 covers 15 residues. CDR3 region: CASSFQTGAVNIQYF. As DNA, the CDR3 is TGTGCCAGCAGCTTCCAGACAGGGGCTGTAAACATTCAGTACTTC.

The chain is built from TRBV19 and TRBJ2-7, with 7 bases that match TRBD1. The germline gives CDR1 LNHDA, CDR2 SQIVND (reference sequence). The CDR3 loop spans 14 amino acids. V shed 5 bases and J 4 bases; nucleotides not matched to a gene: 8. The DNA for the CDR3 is TGTGCCAGTAGTCCTACCCGACAGGGTTACGAGCAGTACTTC. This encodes CASSPTRQGYEQYF.

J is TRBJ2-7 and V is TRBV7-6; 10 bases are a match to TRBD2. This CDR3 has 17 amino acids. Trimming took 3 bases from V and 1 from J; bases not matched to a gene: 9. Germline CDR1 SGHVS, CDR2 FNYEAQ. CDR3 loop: CASSFQLAGRFSYEQYF. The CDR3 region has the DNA TGTGCCAGCAGCTTCCAACTAGCGGGACGCTTTTCCTACGAGCAGTACTTC.

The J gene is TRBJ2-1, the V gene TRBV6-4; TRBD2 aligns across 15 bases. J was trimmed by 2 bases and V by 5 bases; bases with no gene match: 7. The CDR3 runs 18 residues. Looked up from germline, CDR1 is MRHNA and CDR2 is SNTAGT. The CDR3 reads CASSTGTSGRTTYNEQFF. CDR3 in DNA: TGTGCCAGCAGTACTGGGACTAGCGGGAGGACTACCTACAATGAGCAGTTCTTC.

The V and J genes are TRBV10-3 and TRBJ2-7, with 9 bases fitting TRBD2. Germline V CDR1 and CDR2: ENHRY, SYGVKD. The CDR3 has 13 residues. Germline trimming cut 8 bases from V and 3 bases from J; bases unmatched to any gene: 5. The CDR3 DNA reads TGTGCCATCCGGCGGGAGGGCCTCTACGAGCAGTACTTC. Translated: CAIRREGLYEQYF.

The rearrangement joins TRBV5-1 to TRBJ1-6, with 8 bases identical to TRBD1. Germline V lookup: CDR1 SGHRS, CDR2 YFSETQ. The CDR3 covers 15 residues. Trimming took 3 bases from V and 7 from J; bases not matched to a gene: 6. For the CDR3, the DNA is TGCGCCAGCAGCTCCGGACAGGGTGAGAATTCACCCCTCCACTTT. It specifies CASSSGQGENSPLHF.

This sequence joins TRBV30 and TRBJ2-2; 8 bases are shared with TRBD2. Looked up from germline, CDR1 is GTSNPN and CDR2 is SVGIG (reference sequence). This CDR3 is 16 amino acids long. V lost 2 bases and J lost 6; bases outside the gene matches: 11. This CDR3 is CAWSPLDQRESGELFF. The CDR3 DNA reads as TGTGCCTGGAGTCCCCTCGACCAGCGGGAGTCCGGGGAGCTGTTTTTT.

The CDR3 region is CASSQVGLAVTGELFF. For the CDR3, the DNA is TGTGCCAGCAGCCAAGTGGGACTAGCGGTTACCGGGGAGCTGTTTTTT. This rearrangement joins TRBV3-1 (or the pseudogene TRBV3-2) to TRBJ2-2; TRBD2 agrees at 11 bases. The CDR3 contains 16 residues. The germline CDR1 and CDR2 sequences are LGHDT and YNNKEL (reference sequence). Unmatched junction bases numbered 3, after V lost 1 base and J lost 5 bases.

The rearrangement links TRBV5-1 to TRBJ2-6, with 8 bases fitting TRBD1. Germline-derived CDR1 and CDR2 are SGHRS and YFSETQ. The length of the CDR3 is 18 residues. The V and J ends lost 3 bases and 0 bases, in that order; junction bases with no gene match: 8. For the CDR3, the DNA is TGCGCCAGCAGCTCGTTGGGACAGGCGAGCTCTGGGGCCAACGTCCTGACTTTC. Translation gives CASSSLGQASSGANVLTF.

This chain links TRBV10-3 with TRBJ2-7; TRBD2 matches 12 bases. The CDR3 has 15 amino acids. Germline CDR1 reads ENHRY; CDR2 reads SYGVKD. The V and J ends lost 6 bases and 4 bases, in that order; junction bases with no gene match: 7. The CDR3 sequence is CAIRGGTSGLYEQYF. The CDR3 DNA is TGTGCCATCAGGGGCGGGACTAGCGGGCTATACGAGCAGTACTTC.

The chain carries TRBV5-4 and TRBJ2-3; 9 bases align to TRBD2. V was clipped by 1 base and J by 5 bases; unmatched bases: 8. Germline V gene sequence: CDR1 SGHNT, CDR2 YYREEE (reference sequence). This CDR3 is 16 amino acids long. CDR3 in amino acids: CASSLRIAGGGDTQYF. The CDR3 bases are TGTGCCAGCAGCTTGAGAATTGCGGGGGGGGGAGATACGCAGTATTTT.

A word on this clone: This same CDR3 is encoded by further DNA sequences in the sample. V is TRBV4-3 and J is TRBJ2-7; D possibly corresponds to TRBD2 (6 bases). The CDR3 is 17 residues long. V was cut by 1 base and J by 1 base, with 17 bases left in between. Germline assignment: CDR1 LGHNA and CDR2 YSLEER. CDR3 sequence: CASSQVSSGSGSYEQYF. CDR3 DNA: TGCGCCAGCAGCCAAGTTTCGTCGGGGAGCGGGTCCTACGAGCAGTACTTC.

The CDR3, as DNA: TGTGCCAGCAGCTTAGCGGCAGGGGGTGGAAACACCATATATTTT. Translating it yields CASSLAAGGGNTIYF. V usage is TRBV7-2 and J usage is TRBJ1-3; 7 bases map to TRBD1. Germline lookup yields CDR1 SGHTA and CDR2 FQGNSA. The V and J ends lost 0 bases and 3 bases, in that order; junction bases with no gene match: 2. This CDR3 contains 15 residues.

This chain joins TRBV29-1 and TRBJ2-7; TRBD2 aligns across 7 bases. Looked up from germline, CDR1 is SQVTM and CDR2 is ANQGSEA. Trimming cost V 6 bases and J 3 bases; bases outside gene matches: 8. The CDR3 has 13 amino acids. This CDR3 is CSVHGEGLYEQYF. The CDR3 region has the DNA TGCAGCGTCCATGGGGAGGGCCTCTACGAGCAGTACTTC.

The chain's CDR3 is CASSSAGAGTDTQYF. The CDR3 DNA reads TGTGCCAGCAGTTCAGCGGGAGCGGGGACAGATACGCAGTATTTT. The chain combines TRBV25-1 with TRBJ2-3; 8 nucleotides align to TRBD2. V shed 5 bases and J 3 bases; nucleotides not matched to a gene: 7. CDR1 and CDR2 (germline): MGHDK, SYGVNS. The CDR3 extends over 15 amino acids.

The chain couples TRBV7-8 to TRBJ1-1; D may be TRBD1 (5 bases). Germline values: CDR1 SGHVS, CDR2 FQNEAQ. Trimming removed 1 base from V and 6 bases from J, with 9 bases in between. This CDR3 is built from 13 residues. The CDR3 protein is CASSLGGGPEAFF. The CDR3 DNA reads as TGTGCCAGCAGCTTAGGGGGGGGACCTGAAGCTTTCTTT.

CDR3 DNA: TGTGCCAGCAGTTTGGTTCAGGGGGTCTTAAACATTCAGTACTTC. Translation gives CASSLVQGVLNIQYF. This sequence joins TRBV28 and TRBJ2-4; 7 bases are shared with TRBD1. This CDR3 has 15 residues. With 3 bases clipped from V and 6 bases from J, the junction kept 8 bases outside the gene matches. Germline V gene sequence: CDR1 MDHEN, CDR2 SYDVKM.

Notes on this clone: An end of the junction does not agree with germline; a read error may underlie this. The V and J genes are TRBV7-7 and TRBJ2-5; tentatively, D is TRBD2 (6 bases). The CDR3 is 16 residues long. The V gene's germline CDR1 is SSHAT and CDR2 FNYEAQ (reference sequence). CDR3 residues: CASSLGGERVRETQYF. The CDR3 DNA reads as TGTGCTAGCAGCTTAGGAGGCGAGCGGGTGAGGGAGACCCAGTACTTC.